Listed here are 28 T cell receptor beta chains from one sample, sequenced in a study of T cell repertoires in cytomegalovirus infection. Each CDR3 protein is one row after TCRdb ran MiXCR on the reads. The profile shows roughly 920,000 distinct CDR3 sequences, roughly 30% of them singletons. No antigen has been identified for these receptors. Source: cultured CD8+ T cells from PBMCs, taken from culture after CMV antigen stimulation. The receptors originated from a human donor in good health (CMV status not recorded). Some clones in this sample may be carry-over from other donors' samples.

This clonotype was recorded many times. The chain recombines TRBV6-5 with TRBJ1-5; D unclear. The CDR3 extends over 13 amino acids. Per the germline V gene, CDR1 is MNHEY and CDR2 is SVGAGI. The ends were cut back, 6 bases at V and 5 bases at J, with 11 bases in the middle. CDR3 DNA sequence: TGTGCCAGCAGCCCTATTAAACATCAGCCCCAGCATTTT. Encoded protein: CASSPIKHQPQHF.

A remark on this clonotype: A much larger clone sits a single nucleotide away, making a read error possible. The chain carries TRBV7-6 and TRBJ1-1; tentatively, D is TRBD1 (5 bases). Germline CDR1 is SGHVS and CDR2 is FNYEAQ. The CDR3 is made up of 13 amino acids. For the CDR3, the DNA is TGTGTCAGCTTCTCTGGGGCAGGGATTGAAGCTTTCTTT. This sequence encodes CVSFSGAGIEAFF.

The chain couples TRBV6-5 to TRBJ1-1; D unresolved. Germline V gene lookup returns CDR1 MNHEY and CDR2 SVGAGI. The V end lost 9 bases, the J end lost 2 bases, and 13 bases lay between the germline ends. This CDR3 has 13 amino acids. CDR3 sequence reads: CASREWFNTEAFF. CDR3 coding DNA: TGTGCCAGTAGGGAATGGTTTAACACTGAAGCTTTCTTT.

This clonotype was seen repeatedly, ten times or more. The V call is TRBV6-1, the J call TRBJ1-2, with 9 bases identical to TRBD1. Germline loops: CDR1 MNHNS, CDR2 SASEGT. The ends lost 6 bases at V and 5 bases at J; junction bases unmatched: 13. CDR3 length: 16 residues. The CDR3 coding sequence is TGTGCCAGCAGAGACGACGGGGACAGGGACCGATATGGCTACACCTTC. Protein product: CASRDDGDRDRYGYTF.

The V and J genes are TRBV12-3 or TRBV12-4 and TRBJ2-1; the match to TRBD2 covers 14 bases. J was trimmed by 3 bases and V by 5 bases; bases with no gene match: 9. The CDR3 totals 18 residues. The CDR3 DNA reads TGTGCCAGCAGTCCCGGGACTAGCGGGGGAGCCCTCTACAATGAGCAGTTCTTC. Protein sequence: CASSPGTSGGALYNEQFF.

The J gene is TRBJ2-7, the V gene TRBV29-1, with D maybe TRBD1 (6 bases). This CDR3 is 13 amino acids long. V dropped 4 bases and J dropped 2 bases, with 12 bases sitting between them. The germline V gene encodes CDR1 SQVTM and CDR2 ANQGSEA. Written as DNA, the CDR3 is TGCAGCGTTGGTACAGGGATCACCTACGAGCAGTACTTC. Translation: CSVGTGITYEQYF.

This clonotype was counted only a few times. J is TRBJ2-3 and V is TRBV12-5, with D perhaps matching TRBD2 (5 bases). Germline-derived CDR1 and CDR2 are LGHNT and FRNRAP. This CDR3 spans 15 amino acids. The ends were cut back, 7 bases at V and 6 bases at J, with 20 bases in the middle. CDR3 in amino acids: CASAPGRANADTQYF. In nucleotides, the CDR3 is TGTGCTAGTGCCCCCGGGCGGGCTAATGCTGATACGCAGTATTTT.

This clonotype has more than one count but fewer than ten. V usage is TRBV7-9 and J usage is TRBJ1-1; TRBD1 matches 9 bases. From germline, CDR1 is SEHNR and CDR2 FQNEAQ (reference sequence). The CDR3 contains 15 residues. V trimming: 5 bases; J trimming: 0 bases; junction bases outside the gene matches: 4. CDR3 sequence (DNA): TGTGCCAGCAGCGGGACAGGGACGATGAACACTGAAGCTTTCTTT. Its protein is CASSGTGTMNTEAFF.

The chain is built from TRBV4-3 and TRBJ2-5, with 8 bases lining up with TRBD2. This CDR3 is 17 amino acids long. Losses at the gene ends were 4 bases for V and 5 bases for J; bases not matched to a gene: 15. Germline V gene sequence: CDR1 LGHNA, CDR2 YSLEER. This CDR3 reads CASSPMLAGGLRETQYF. In nucleotides, the CDR3 is TGCGCCAGCAGCCCAATGCTGGCGGGGGGCTTGAGGGAGACCCAGTACTTC.

This chain links TRBV5-1 with TRBJ1-1; D might be TRBD1 (5 bases). Trimming removed 5 bases at V and 0 bases at J, with 14 bases between. The CDR3 has 15 residues. Germline V gene sequence: CDR1 SGHRS, CDR2 YFSETQ. The CDR3 here is CASSSTVQMNTEAFF. For the CDR3, the DNA is TGCGCCAGCAGTTCGACAGTCCAGATGAACACTGAAGCTTTCTTT. Full variable domain (missing parts from reference TRBV5-1 and TRBJ1-1): KAGVTQTPRYLIKTRGQQVTLSCSPISGHRSVSWYQQTPGQGLQFLFEYFSETQRNKGNFPGRFSGRQFSNSRSEMNVSTLELGDSALYLCASSSTVQMNTEAFFGQGTRLTVV.

The chain combines TRBV7-9 with TRBJ2-3, with D maybe TRBD1 (6 bases). V was cut by 5 bases and J by 4 bases, with 16 bases left in between. The CDR3 is 15 residues long. CDR1 and CDR2 (germline): SEHNR, FQNEAQ (reference sequence). CDR3 sequence (DNA): TGTGCCAGCAGCCCAGGGGACCGACTTCCAGATACGCAGTATTTT. This translates into CASSPGDRLPDTQYF.

This chain connects TRBV6-5 to TRBJ2-2; D not certain. Germline CDR1 MNHEY, CDR2 SVGAGI. Trimming stripped 2 bases from V and 0 bases from J, with 16 bases between. CDR3 size: 18 residues. CDR3 protein: CASSYIPPLGANTGELFF. The DNA of the CDR3 is TGTGCCAGCAGTTACATCCCCCCACTTGGGGCGAACACCGGGGAGCTGTTTTTT.

V and J are TRBV7-9 and TRBJ1-2; D call uncertain. The CDR3 loop spans 16 amino acids. Germline-derived CDR1 and CDR2 are SEHNR and FQNEAQ (reference sequence). The V gene lost 5 bases and the J gene lost 3 bases, with 19 bases spanning the gap. The CDR3 bases are TGTGCCAGCAGCAACGCCGAAGACACTTTCCACTATGGCTACACCTTC. It yields the protein CASSNAEDTFHYGYTF.

This clonotype occurred many times. The CDR3 region is CASSWDKSTDTQYF. The CDR3, as DNA: TGTGCCAGCAGTTGGGACAAAAGCACAGATACGCAGTATTTT. The chain combines TRBV27 with TRBJ2-3, with D tentatively TRBD1 (6 bases). The V end was cut by 4 bases, the J end by 0 bases, with 8 bases between. Germline lookup yields CDR1 MNHEY and CDR2 SMNVEV (reference sequence). CDR3 length: 14 residues.

This clonotype is a singleton in its sample. The chain carries TRBV27 and TRBJ1-1; D is uncertain. The CDR3 covers 13 residues. The germline CDR1 and CDR2 sequences are MNHEY and SMNVEV (reference sequence). Trimming left V 8 bases short and J 1 base short, with 11 bases between. The CDR3: CASARVANTEAFF. The DNA of the CDR3 is TGTGCCAGCGCGAGGGTGGCGAACACTGAAGCTTTCTTT.

This clonotype was found a few times. The CDR3 is CASSLKVGASTDTQYF. The CDR3 DNA is TGTGCCAGCAGCTTAAAGGTGGGGGCCAGCACAGATACGCAGTATTTT. The chain recombines TRBV7-6 with TRBJ2-3, with a weak D call TRBD1 (6 bases). Germline V gene lookup returns CDR1 SGHVS and CDR2 FNYEAQ. The germline V and J ends were trimmed by 2 bases and 0 bases, with 12 bases remaining between them. This CDR3 is built from 16 residues.

In the case of this clonotype: The germline gene is not matched at one end of the junction; a read error may be the cause. This chain connects TRBV12-3 or TRBV12-4 to TRBJ1-2, with unresolved D. This CDR3 contains 11 residues. The CDR3 region has the DNA TGTGCCAGCAGTTTAGGGAGTAGTCGGGCCTTC. Its translation is CASSLGSSRAF.

As to this clonotype: One junction end disagrees with the germline gene, perhaps due to a read error. J is TRBJ2-7 and V is TRBV5-4; the D gene could be TRBD1 or TRBD2 (6 bases each). The CDR3 spans 12 residues. Germline V lookup: CDR1 SGHNT, CDR2 YYREEE (reference sequence). The CDR3 bases are TGTGTCAGCAGCTTGGGGGGCCAGGAGCAGTACTTC. Its protein is CVSSLGGQEQYF. The entire variable domain, with the rest obtained from reference TRBV5-4 and TRBJ2-7, is as follows: ETGVTQSPTHLIKTRGQQVTLRCSSQSGHNTVSWYQQALGQGPQFIFQYYREEENGRGNFPPRFSGLQFPNYSSELNVNALELDDSALYLCVSSLGGQEQYFGPGTRLTVT.

This clonotype appeared a few times. CDR3: CAGGSGNTIYF. The CDR3 coding sequence is TGTGCCGGAGGGTCTGGAAACACCATATATTTT. The chain uses TRBV7-9 and TRBJ1-3; D remains unclear. The germline gives CDR1 SEHNR, CDR2 FQNEAQ (reference sequence). The V gene lost 11 bases and the J gene lost 1 base, with 6 bases spanning the gap. The CDR3 extends over 11 amino acids.

This clonotype has more than one count but fewer than ten. CDR3 bases: TGTGCCAGCACCATAGGACCCCCATCCTCGCCCCTCCACTTT. This gives the protein CASTIGPPSSPLHF. The chain recombines TRBV6-2 or TRBV6-3 with TRBJ1-6; D is unclear. The germline V gene has CDR1 MNHEY and CDR2 SVGEGT. The CDR3 has 14 amino acids. Trimming removed 7 bases at V and 13 bases at J, with 20 bases between.

V and J are TRBV5-1 and TRBJ2-4; weak D call: TRBD2 (6 bases). The CDR3 has 16 amino acids. Trimming pared 0 bases from V and 1 base from J, leaving 11 bases between. Germline V CDR1 and CDR2: SGHRS, YFSETQ. The CDR3 DNA reads as TGCGCCAGCAGCTTGGCCGGGACTGAGGCCAAAAACATTCAGTACTTC. This sequence encodes CASSLAGTEAKNIQYF.

There are a few counts of this clonotype. CDR3 DNA sequence: TGTGCCAGCAGCTTAAAGGGCAGGGGACCTCCAGCTTTCTTT. Translating it yields CASSLKGRGPPAFF. The chain carries TRBV7-6 and TRBJ1-1; D may be TRBD1 (6 bases). This CDR3 comprises 14 residues. Germline CDR1 is SGHVS and CDR2 is FNYEAQ. With 2 bases removed from V and 10 bases from J, the gap between germline ends came to 17 bases.

This clonotype was seen at least ten times. V and J are TRBV7-2 and TRBJ2-2; D remains unclear. The germline V gene encodes CDR1 SGHTA and CDR2 FQGNSA. CDR3 length: 12 amino acids. Trimming stripped 7 bases from V and 0 bases from J, with 3 bases between. The CDR3 region has the DNA TGTGCCAGCACCGCGAACACCGGGGAGCTGTTTTTT. Encoded protein: CASTANTGELFF. Full variable domain (remainder filled in from reference TRBV7-2 and TRBJ2-2): GAGVSQSPSNKVTEKGKDVELRCDPISGHTALYWYRQSLGQGLEFLIYFQGNSAPDKSGLPSDRFSAERTGGSVSTLTIQRTQQEDSAVYLCASTANTGELFFGEGSRLTVL.

The chain links TRBV10-1 to TRBJ2-1; D gene uncertain. The germline V gene has CDR1 WNHNN and CDR2 SYGVQD (reference sequence). The CDR3 sequence is 12 residues long. Trimming removed 4 bases at V and 7 bases at J, with 8 bases between. CDR3 bases: TGCGCCAGCAGTGGCCGCCGGAATGAGCAGTTCTTC. This sequence encodes CASSGRRNEQFF.

There are many counts of this clonotype. The gene calls are TRBV7-8 and TRBJ2-1; TRBD2 agrees at 10 bases. J gave up 12 bases and V 1 base, and 9 bases lay outside the gene matches. The germline V gene encodes CDR1 SGHVS and CDR2 FQNEAQ. The CDR3 has 15 amino acids. CDR3 DNA: TGTGCCAGCAGCTTAGTGGGTAGCGGGGGGCCTTTGCAGTTCTTC. Protein product: CASSLVGSGGPLQFF.

This clonotype was recorded a few times. The chain uses TRBV7-6 and TRBJ1-6; possible D gene TRBD1, 5 bases. V lost 4 bases to trimming and J lost 7 bases, with 20 bases between them. The CDR3 has 17 residues. CDR1 and CDR2 (germline): SGHVS, FNYEAQ. For the CDR3, the DNA is TGTGCCAGCAGCTACAGAACCGGGACTAAGGGGAATTCACCCCTCCACTTT. Translation gives CASSYRTGTKGNSPLHF.

This clonotype was seen only a few times. The chain combines TRBV28 with TRBJ1-1, with D unclear. Germline V gene data show CDR1 as MDHEN and CDR2 as SYDVKM. The CDR3 covers 12 residues. The V end lost 3 bases, the J end lost 4 bases, and 6 bases lay between the germline ends. The CDR3 DNA reads TGTGCCAGCAGTTTTTCCCGCACTGAAGCTTTCTTT. This codes for CASSFSRTEAFF.

The chain is built from TRBV7-9 and TRBJ2-5; no firm D call. From germline, CDR1 is SEHNR and CDR2 FQNEAQ (reference sequence). This CDR3 comprises 14 residues. Between the trimmed V and J ends, which lost 1 base and 1 base, there was a span of 7 bases. CDR3 in amino acids: CASSLETFQETQYF. The CDR3 bases are TGTGCCAGCAGCTTAGAGACGTTCCAAGAGACCCAGTACTTC.